Given below is one T cell receptor beta chain in context. The data were produced by immunoSEQ multiplex PCR, yet TCRdb's version contains in-frame clones alone and is incomplete. The sample holds 40,000 to 55,000 clones, approximately 92% seen once. The record originates from a study of T cell changes during pregnancy in multiple sclerosis. Trimming took 3 bases from V and 7 from J, leaving 19 bases between them. The CDR3 consists of 16 residues. Germline loops: CDR1 SEHNR, CDR2 FQNEAQ (reference sequence). V usage is TRBV7-9 and J usage is TRBJ1-3, with a tentative D call TRBD1 (5 bases). The specimen comprised CD4+ T cells from peripheral blood mononuclear cells, sampled in the third trimester of pregnancy. The receptor was isolated from a female donor with multiple sclerosis, enrolled in a pregnancy study. The CDR3 sequence is CASSFRTMGSGNTIYF. The CDR3 DNA sequence: TGTGCCAGCAGCTTCCGTACTATGGGTTCAGGGAACACCATATATTTT. Using reference TRBV7-9 and TRBJ1-3 for the parts outside the CDR3, the full variable domain is DTGVSQNPRHKITKRGQNVTFRCDPISEHNRLYWYRQTLGQGPEFLTYFQNEAQLEKSRLLSDRFSAERPKGSFSTLEIQRTEQGDSAMYLCASSFRTMGSGNTIYFGEGSWLTVV.